This passage covers 18 T cell receptor beta chains from one sample sequenced in a study of control samples from healthy donors and cancer patients. Assay: immunoSEQ multiplex PCR; the TCRdb copy retains only in-frame clones and omits some. The sample has 120,000 to 150,000 clones; 94% are singletons. What was sequenced was blood. These receptors were obtained from a man between 35 and 55 years old in good health.

V is TRBV5-4 and J is TRBJ2-7; 7 bases match TRBD2. CDR1 SGHNT and CDR2 YYREEE come from the germline V gene (reference sequence). This CDR3 has 16 residues. The ends lost 0 bases at V and 0 bases at J; junction bases unmatched: 6. The CDR3 reads CASSLGSAGYSYEQYF. The DNA of the CDR3 is TGTGCCAGCAGCTTGGGATCAGCGGGGTACTCCTACGAGCAGTACTTC.

The chain joins TRBV28 to TRBJ2-1, with 8 bases matching TRBD2. The V segment lost 2 bases and the J segment 5 bases; nucleotides outside the gene matches: 2. The CDR3 covers 14 residues. Germline CDR1 reads MDHEN; CDR2 reads SYDVKM. The CDR3 sequence: CASSLGLADNEQFF. CDR3 DNA sequence: TGTGCCAGCAGTTTAGGACTAGCAGACAATGAGCAGTTCTTC.

The gene calls are TRBV6-6 and TRBJ2-2; no clear D gene. CDR3 length equals 12 residues. V gave up 6 bases and J gave up 6 bases, with 8 bases separating them. CDR1 and CDR2 (germline): MNHNY, SVGAGI (reference sequence). This chain's CDR3 is CASRHPPGELFF. The CDR3 DNA reads TGTGCCAGCAGGCACCCCCCCGGGGAGCTGTTTTTT.

The J gene is TRBJ2-2, the V gene TRBV6-1; D unresolved. Germline V CDR1 and CDR2: MNHNS, SASEGT. This CDR3 is built from 14 residues. Trimming removed 1 base from V and 4 bases from J, with 7 bases in between. The CDR3 protein is CASSEVGATGELFF. CDR3 in DNA: TGTGCCAGCAGTGAAGTAGGAGCCACCGGGGAGCTGTTTTTT.

The J gene is TRBJ1-5, the V gene TRBV25-1; D call uncertain. V was pared by 1 base and J by 3 bases, with 10 bases between. Germline CDR1 and CDR2: MGHDK and SYGVNS. The CDR3 sequence is 15 residues long. The CDR3 nucleotides read TGTGCCAGCAGTGAATCCAGCAGAAACAATCAGCCCCAGCATTTT. It yields the protein CASSESSRNNQPQHF.

The rearrangement links TRBV7-9 to TRBJ1-1; D ambiguous. The CDR3 extends over 14 amino acids. Trimming cost V 5 bases and J 5 bases, with 15 bases left between them. Germline assignment: CDR1 SEHNR and CDR2 FQNEAQ (reference sequence). In DNA, the CDR3 is TGTGCCAGCAGCCCAGACCGTGGGTGGACTGAAGCTTTCTTT. Translating gives CASSPDRGWTEAFF.

This chain links TRBV23-1 with TRBJ1-4; 7 bases fit TRBD1. TRBV23-1 is assigned to the ORF class and has an uncertain function. This CDR3 contains 14 residues. Losses at the gene ends were 11 bases for V and 8 bases for J; bases not matched to a gene: 14. The CDR3 region has the DNA TGCGCCCTAAGGGGGCAGGCTCGGGAGGAAAAACTGTTTTTT. This codes for CALRGQAREEKLFF.

The chain couples TRBV18 to TRBJ2-7; the match to TRBD1 covers 8 bases. Per germline, CDR1 KGHSH and CDR2 LQKENI. V dropped 2 bases and J dropped 6; count of bases not matched to a gene: 15. The CDR3 length is 17 residues. The CDR3 sequence is CASSPVSLGQGTGEQYF. The CDR3 DNA reads TGTGCCAGCTCACCAGTTTCATTAGGACAGGGAACGGGCGAGCAGTACTTC.

J is TRBJ1-2 and V is TRBV7-2; weak D call: TRBD1 (6 bases). The V gene lost 4 bases and the J gene lost 7 bases, with 10 bases spanning the gap. The CDR3 consists of 12 residues. The germline gives CDR1 SGHTA, CDR2 FQGNSA. DNA for the CDR3: TGTGCCAGCAGCTACGGGGGCACTGGCTACACCTTC. It encodes CASSYGGTGYTF.

The CDR3 sequence is CASSQAGRLAKNIQYF. The CDR3 DNA reads as TGTGCCAGCAGCCAAGCGGGCAGACTAGCCAAAAACATTCAGTACTTC. V and J are TRBV3-1 (or the pseudogene TRBV3-2) and TRBJ2-4; D gene uncertain. Trimming took 1 base from V and 0 from J, leaving 10 bases between them. The CDR3 has 16 residues. Germline-derived CDR1 and CDR2 are LGHDT and YNNKEL (reference sequence).

The chain uses TRBV28 and TRBJ1-2; 7 bases map to TRBD1. CDR1 and CDR2 (germline): MDHEN, SYDVKM. This CDR3 contains 12 residues. The junction had 5 bases not matched to a gene; V was cut back by 8 bases and J by 5 bases. CDR3 loop: CASSTGQYGYTF. Written as DNA, the CDR3 is TGTGCCAGCTCGACGGGACAGTATGGCTACACCTTC.

J is TRBJ2-1 and V is TRBV13; 7 bases are a match to TRBD2. This CDR3 comprises 13 residues. Germline V gives CDR1 PRHDT, CDR2 FYEKMQ (reference sequence). V trimming: 6 bases; J trimming: 6 bases; junction bases outside the gene matches: 5. The CDR3 DNA sequence: TGTGCCAGCAGGACGGGACTAACCAATGAGCAGTTCTTC. The encoded protein is CASRTGLTNEQFF.

The chain has TRBV20-1 and TRBJ2-5, with 8 bases that match TRBD1. J lost 5 bases, V lost 3 bases, and 11 bases had no gene match. Germline V CDR1 and CDR2: DFQATT, SNEGSKA (reference sequence). The CDR3 consists of 15 residues. The CDR3 loop is CSASRTGPPPETQYF. The DNA of the CDR3 is TGCAGTGCTAGTAGGACAGGGCCTCCCCCGGAGACCCAGTACTTC.

The V and J genes are TRBV5-6 and TRBJ1-1, with 7 bases that match TRBD1. The CDR3 has 14 residues. Per the germline V gene, CDR1 is SGHDT and CDR2 is YYEEEE. With 4 bases clipped from V and 7 bases from J, the junction kept 10 bases outside the gene matches. The CDR3 loop is CASSHPTGSGEAFF. CDR3 sequence (DNA): TGTGCCAGCAGCCACCCGACAGGGTCTGGTGAAGCTTTCTTT.

This chain uses TRBV15 with TRBJ1-5, with D possibly TRBD1 on 5 matching bases. The germline CDR1 and CDR2 sequences are LNHNV and YYDKDF (reference sequence). The V and J ends lost 9 bases and 5 bases respectively, with 11 bases between them. The CDR3 totals 12 residues. CDR3 in DNA: TGTGCCACACAGGAAGAGGATCAGCCCCAGCATTTT. Its translation: CATQEEDQPQHF.

This clone was observed a single time. This chain links TRBV10-1 with TRBJ2-1; D may be TRBD1 or TRBD2 (5 bases each). V lost 0 bases to trimming and J lost 8 bases, with 11 bases between them. Per the germline V gene, CDR1 is WNHNN and CDR2 is SYGVQD (reference sequence). CDR3 length equals 14 residues. The CDR3 DNA follows: TGCGCCAGCAGTGAGTCGGGGGACGCCGATGAGCAGTTCTTC. Translation gives CASSESGDADEQFF.

The J gene is TRBJ1-2, the V gene TRBV10-2, with a possible D match to TRBD1 (5 bases). The CDR3 runs 13 residues. Germline V lookup: CDR1 WSHSY, CDR2 SAAADI. Trimming left V 5 bases short and J 2 bases short, with 9 bases between. CDR3 amino acids: CASSFRQNYGYTF. The CDR3 DNA is TGCGCCAGCAGTTTTCGACAGAACTATGGCTACACCTTC.

This chain links TRBV5-4 with TRBJ2-5; 8 bases line up with TRBD1. This CDR3 contains 14 residues. J gave up 3 bases and V 3 bases, and 4 bases lay outside the gene matches. The germline gives CDR1 SGHNT, CDR2 YYREEE (reference sequence). The CDR3 DNA sequence: TGTGCCAGCAGCTCGCTACAGGGGGAAGAGACCCAGTACTTC. It translates to CASSSLQGEETQYF.